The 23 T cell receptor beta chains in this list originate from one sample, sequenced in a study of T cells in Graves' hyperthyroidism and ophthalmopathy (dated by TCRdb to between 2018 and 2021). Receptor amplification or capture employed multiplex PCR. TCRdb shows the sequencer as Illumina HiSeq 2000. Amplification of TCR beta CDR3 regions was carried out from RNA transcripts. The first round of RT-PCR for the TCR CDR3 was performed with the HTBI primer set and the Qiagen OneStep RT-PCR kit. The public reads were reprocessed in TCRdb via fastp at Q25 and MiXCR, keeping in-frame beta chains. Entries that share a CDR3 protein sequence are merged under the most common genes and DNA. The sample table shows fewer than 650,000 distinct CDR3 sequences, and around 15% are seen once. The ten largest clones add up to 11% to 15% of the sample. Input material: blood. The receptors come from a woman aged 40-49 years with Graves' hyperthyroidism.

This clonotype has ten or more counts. CDR3 amino acids: CASNGFATQGRTEAFF. CDR3 DNA sequence: TGTGCCAGCAATGGCTTCGCTACGCAGGGTCGTACTGAAGCTTTCTTT. The chain uses TRBV6-1 and TRBJ1-1; possibly TRBD1 for D (5 bases). Germline CDR1 reads MNHNS; CDR2 reads SASEGT. The CDR3 has 16 residues. The V end lost 7 bases, the J end lost 5 bases, and 23 bases lay between the germline ends.

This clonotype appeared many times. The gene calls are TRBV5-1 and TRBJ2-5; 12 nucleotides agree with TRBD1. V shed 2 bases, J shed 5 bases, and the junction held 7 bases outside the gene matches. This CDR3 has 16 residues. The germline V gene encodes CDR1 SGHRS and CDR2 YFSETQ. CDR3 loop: CASSFTGTGGGETQYF. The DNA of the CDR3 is TGCGCCAGCAGCTTTACCGGGACAGGGGGCGGCGAGACCCAGTACTTC.

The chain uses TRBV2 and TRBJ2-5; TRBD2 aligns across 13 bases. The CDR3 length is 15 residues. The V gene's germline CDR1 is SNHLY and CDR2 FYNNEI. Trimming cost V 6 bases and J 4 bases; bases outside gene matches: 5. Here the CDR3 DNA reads TGTGCCAGCAGCGCCCGGACTAGCGGGAGAGAGACCCAGTACTTC. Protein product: CASSARTSGRETQYF.

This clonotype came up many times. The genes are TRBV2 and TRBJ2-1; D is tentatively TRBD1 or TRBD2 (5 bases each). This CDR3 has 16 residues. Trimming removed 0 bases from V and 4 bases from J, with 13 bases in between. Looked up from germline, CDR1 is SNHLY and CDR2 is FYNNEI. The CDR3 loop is CASSEARGGSYNEQFF. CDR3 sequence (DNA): TGTGCCAGCAGTGAAGCGCGTGGGGGATCGTACAATGAGCAGTTCTTC.

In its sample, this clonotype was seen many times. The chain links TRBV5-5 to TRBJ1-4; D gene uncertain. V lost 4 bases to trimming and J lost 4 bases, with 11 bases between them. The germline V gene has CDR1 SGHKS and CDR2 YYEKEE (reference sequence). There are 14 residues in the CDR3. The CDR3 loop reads CASSLGSLNEKLFF. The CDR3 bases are TGTGCCAGCAGCCTCGGGTCCCTTAATGAAAAACTGTTTTTT.

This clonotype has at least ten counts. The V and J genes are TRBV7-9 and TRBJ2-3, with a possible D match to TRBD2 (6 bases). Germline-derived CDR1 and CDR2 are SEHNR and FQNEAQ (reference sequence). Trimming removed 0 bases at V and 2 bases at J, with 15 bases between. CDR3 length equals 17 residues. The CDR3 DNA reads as TGTGCCAGCAGCTTAGCACCTCTAGCGAGATTCACAGATACGCAGTATTTT. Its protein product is CASSLAPLARFTDTQYF.

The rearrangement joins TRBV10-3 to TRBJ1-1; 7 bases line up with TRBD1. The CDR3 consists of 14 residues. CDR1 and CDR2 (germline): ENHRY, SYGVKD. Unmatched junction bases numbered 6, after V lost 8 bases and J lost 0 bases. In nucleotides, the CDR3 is TGTGCCATCGGTACAGGGGCCTTGAACACTGAAGCTTTCTTT. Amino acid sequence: CAIGTGALNTEAFF.

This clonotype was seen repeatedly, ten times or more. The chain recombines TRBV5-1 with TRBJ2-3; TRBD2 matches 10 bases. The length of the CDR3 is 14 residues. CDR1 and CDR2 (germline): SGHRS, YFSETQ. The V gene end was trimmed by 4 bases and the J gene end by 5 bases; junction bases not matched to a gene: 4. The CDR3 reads CASSRGTSEDTQYF. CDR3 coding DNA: TGCGCCAGCAGCAGGGGGACTAGCGAAGATACGCAGTATTTT. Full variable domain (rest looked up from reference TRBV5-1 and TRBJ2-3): KAGVTQTPRYLIKTRGQQVTLSCSPISGHRSVSWYQQTPGQGLQFLFEYFSETQRNKGNFPGRFSGRQFSNSRSEMNVSTLELGDSALYLCASSRGTSEDTQYFGPGTRLTVL.

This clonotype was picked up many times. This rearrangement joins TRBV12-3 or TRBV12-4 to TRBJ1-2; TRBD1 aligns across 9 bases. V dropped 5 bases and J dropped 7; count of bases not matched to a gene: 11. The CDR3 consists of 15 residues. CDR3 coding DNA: TGTGCCAGCAGTACATGGACAGGGGAAGCTCTTGGCTACACCTTC. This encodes CASSTWTGEALGYTF.

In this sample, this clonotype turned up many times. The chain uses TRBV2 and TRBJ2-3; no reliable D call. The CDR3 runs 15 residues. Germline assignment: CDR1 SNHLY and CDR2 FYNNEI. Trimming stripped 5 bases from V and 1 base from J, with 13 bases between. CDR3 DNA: TGTGCCAGCAGTCCCTTCGGTTTTGGCACAGATACGCAGTATTTT. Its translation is CASSPFGFGTDTQYF.

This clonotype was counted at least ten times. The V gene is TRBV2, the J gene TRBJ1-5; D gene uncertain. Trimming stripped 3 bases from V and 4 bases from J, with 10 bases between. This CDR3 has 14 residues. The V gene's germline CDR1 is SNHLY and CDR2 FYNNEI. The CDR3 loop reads CASSEGLRNQPQHF. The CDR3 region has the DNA TGTGCCAGCAGTGAGGGGTTAAGAAATCAGCCCCAGCATTTT.

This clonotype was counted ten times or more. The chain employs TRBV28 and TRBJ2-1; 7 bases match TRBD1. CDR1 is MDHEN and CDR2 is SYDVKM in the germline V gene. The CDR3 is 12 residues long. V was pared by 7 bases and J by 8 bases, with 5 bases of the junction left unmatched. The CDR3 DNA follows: TGTGCCAGCATGAGGGGGCAAGATGAGCAGTTCTTC. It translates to CASMRGQDEQFF.

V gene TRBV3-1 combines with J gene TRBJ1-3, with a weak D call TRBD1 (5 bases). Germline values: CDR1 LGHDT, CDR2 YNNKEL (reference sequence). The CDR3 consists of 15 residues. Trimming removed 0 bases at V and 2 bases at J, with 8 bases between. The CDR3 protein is CASSQDRVTGNTIYF. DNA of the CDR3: TGTGCCAGCAGCCAAGACAGGGTGACTGGAAACACCATATATTTT.

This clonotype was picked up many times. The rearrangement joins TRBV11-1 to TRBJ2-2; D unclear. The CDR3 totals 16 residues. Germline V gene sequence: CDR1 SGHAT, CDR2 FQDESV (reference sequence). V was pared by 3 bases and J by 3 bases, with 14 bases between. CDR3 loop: CASSFAPVADTGELFF. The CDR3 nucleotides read TGTGCCAGCAGCTTCGCGCCCGTCGCGGACACCGGGGAGCTGTTTTTT.

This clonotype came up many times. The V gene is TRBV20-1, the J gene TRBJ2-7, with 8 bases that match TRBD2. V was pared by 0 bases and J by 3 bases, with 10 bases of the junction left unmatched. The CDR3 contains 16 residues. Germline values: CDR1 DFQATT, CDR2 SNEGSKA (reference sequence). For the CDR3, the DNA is TGCAGTGCTAGAGACCCCCAGCGGGAGTTTAGCTACGAGCAGTACTTC. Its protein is CSARDPQREFSYEQYF.

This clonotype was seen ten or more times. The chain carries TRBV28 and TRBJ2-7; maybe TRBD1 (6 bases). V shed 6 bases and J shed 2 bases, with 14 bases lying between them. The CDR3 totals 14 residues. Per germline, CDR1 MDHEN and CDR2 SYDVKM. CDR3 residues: CASRPKRGTYEQYF. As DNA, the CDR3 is TGTGCCAGCAGACCCAAGAGGGGGACCTACGAGCAGTACTTC.

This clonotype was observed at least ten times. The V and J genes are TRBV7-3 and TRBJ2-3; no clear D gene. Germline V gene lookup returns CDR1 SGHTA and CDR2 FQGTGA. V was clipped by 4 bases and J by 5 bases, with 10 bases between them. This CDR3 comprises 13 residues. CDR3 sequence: CASSSRPRDTQYF. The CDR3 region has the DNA TGTGCCAGCAGCTCCCGACCCCGAGATACGCAGTATTTT.

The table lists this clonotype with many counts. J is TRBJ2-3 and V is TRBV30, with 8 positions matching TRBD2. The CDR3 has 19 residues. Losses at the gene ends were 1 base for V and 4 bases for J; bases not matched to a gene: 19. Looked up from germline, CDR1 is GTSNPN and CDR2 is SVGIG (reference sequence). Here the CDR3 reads CAWSADSGRRGGGADTQYF. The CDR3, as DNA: TGTGCCTGGAGTGCAGACAGCGGGAGACGCGGCGGTGGTGCAGATACGCAGTATTTT.

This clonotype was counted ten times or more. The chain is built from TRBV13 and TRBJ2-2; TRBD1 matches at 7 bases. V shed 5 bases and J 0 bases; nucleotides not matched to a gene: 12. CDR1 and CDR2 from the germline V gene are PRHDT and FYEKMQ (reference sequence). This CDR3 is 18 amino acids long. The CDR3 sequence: CASSEDRTLFPNTGELFF. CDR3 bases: TGTGCCAGCAGCGAGGACAGGACCCTATTTCCGAACACCGGGGAGCTGTTTTTT.

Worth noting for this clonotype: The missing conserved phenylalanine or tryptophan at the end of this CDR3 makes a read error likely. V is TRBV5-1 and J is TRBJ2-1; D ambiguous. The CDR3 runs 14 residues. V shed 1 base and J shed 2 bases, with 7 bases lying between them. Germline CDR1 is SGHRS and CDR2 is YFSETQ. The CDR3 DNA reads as TGCGCCAGCAGCTTGCGGGCAGCCTACAATGAGCAGTTCCTC. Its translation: CASSLRAAYNEQFL.

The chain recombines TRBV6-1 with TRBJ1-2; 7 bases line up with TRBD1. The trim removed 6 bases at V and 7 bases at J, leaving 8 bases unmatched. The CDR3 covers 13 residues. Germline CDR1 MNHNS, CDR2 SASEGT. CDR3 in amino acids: CASRRDREAGYTF. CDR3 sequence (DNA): TGTGCCAGCAGAAGAGACAGGGAGGCTGGCTACACCTTC.

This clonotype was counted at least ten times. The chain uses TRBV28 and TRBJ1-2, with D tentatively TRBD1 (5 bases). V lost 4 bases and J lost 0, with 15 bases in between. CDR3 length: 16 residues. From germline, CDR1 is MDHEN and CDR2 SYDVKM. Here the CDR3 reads CASSYYQGPSNYGYTF. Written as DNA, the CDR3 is TGTGCCAGCAGTTATTACCAGGGACCTTCTAACTATGGCTACACCTTC.

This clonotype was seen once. The CDR3 is CASGSGTANTEAFF. CDR3 sequence (DNA): TGTGCCAGCGGATCCGGGACAGCGAACACTGAAGCTTTCTTT. This chain connects TRBV9 to TRBJ1-1; TRBD1 agrees at 7 bases. This CDR3 has 14 residues. V shed 7 bases and J 1 base; nucleotides not matched to a gene: 7. Germline assignment: CDR1 SGDLS and CDR2 YYNGEE.